The 30 T cell receptor beta chains in this list originate from one sample, sequenced in a study of cytomegalovirus exposure and HLA in healthy donors (dated by TCRdb to between 2016 and 2019). The library was made by the immunoSEQ multiplex PCR assay. For the multiplex PCR, a mixture combining 60 forward primers for TCR Vbeta segments and 13 reverse primers for TCR Jbeta segments was used. Here the immuneACCESS table is served through TCRdb, limited to in-frame sequences with V and J called. Missing clones are a known gap in these copies; in checked studies unresolved V genes cover under half, and the rest lacks a known reason. The sample table records 110,000 to 150,000 clones; roughly four fifths of these occur just once. More than 4% of the sample is taken by the ten largest. The sequenced sample consisted of PBMCs. The receptors originated from a man aged 35 to 55 in good health and CMV-seropositive.

The chain employs TRBV7-2 and TRBJ2-7; 10 positions match TRBD1. Germline-derived CDR1 and CDR2 are SGHTA and FQGNSA. Germline trimming cut 6 bases from V and 2 bases from J; bases unmatched to any gene: 4. The CDR3 has 14 residues. CDR3 bases: TGTGCCAGCAGACCAGGACAGGGGGCCTACGAGCAGTACTTC. It is translated as CASRPGQGAYEQYF.

The chain employs TRBV25-1 and TRBJ1-2; D gene uncertain. V shed 1 base and J shed 6 bases, with 12 bases lying between them. The CDR3 runs to 14 residues. The germline V gene has CDR1 MGHDK and CDR2 SYGVNS. CDR3 protein: CASSESTGVNGYTF. The CDR3 DNA follows: TGTGCCAGCAGTGAATCGACGGGAGTAAATGGCTACACCTTC.

This clone was detected only a few times. This sequence joins TRBV9 and TRBJ2-3, with 14 bases fitting TRBD2. The CDR3 contains 15 residues. Trimming cost V 8 bases and J 6 bases; bases outside gene matches: 8. CDR1 is SGDLS, CDR2 YYNGEE, per germline. The CDR3 loop reads CARRRLAGGMDTQYF. The CDR3 bases are TGTGCCAGACGGAGACTAGCGGGAGGGATGGATACGCAGTATTTT.

The CDR3 DNA sequence: TGTGCCAGCAGCTTGGGGACAGGGGCGAACACTGAAGCTTTCTTT. This gives the protein CASSLGTGANTEAFF. V gene TRBV5-4 combines with J gene TRBJ1-1; 9 nucleotides align to TRBD1. Unmatched junction bases numbered 1, after V lost 0 bases and J lost 1 base. The CDR3 length is 15 residues. The germline gives CDR1 SGHNT, CDR2 YYREEE (reference sequence).

This clone was picked up a small number of times. This specimen includes other DNA sequences encoding the same CDR3. V and J are TRBV7-9 and TRBJ2-1, with D perhaps matching TRBD1 (6 bases). Germline CDR1 and CDR2: SEHNR and FQNEAQ (reference sequence). This CDR3 comprises 16 residues. V lost 4 bases and J lost 7, with 20 bases in between. The chain's CDR3 is CASSSDRIALGNEQFF. The CDR3 DNA sequence: TGTGCCAGCAGCTCTGACAGGATCGCTCTCGGAAATGAGCAGTTCTTC.

Concerning this clone: At one of its ends the junction is not consistent with the germline gene, which may arise from a read error. The chain recombines TRBV7-7 with TRBJ2-5; possible D gene TRBD2, 6 bases. This CDR3 has 15 amino acids. Germline loops: CDR1 SSHAT, CDR2 FNYEAQ (reference sequence). The CDR3, as DNA: TGTGCTAGCAGCTTAGGGCCGGGGGTGCTGGAGACCCAGTACTTC. Translated, it gives CASSLGPGVLETQYF.

This chain uses TRBV19 with TRBJ2-7; 7 nucleotides align to TRBD1. Germline CDR1 LNHDA, CDR2 SQIVND (reference sequence). The CDR3 contains 14 residues. The J segment lost 5 bases and the V segment lost 5 bases, leaving 9 bases of the junction unmatched. The CDR3 DNA reads TGTGCCAGTAGTGCCTACACAGGGGACCACGAGCAGTACTTC. Its protein product is CASSAYTGDHEQYF.

The V call is TRBV5-1, the J call TRBJ2-7; D may be TRBD1 (5 bases). Between the trimmed V and J ends, which lost 4 bases and 3 bases, there was a span of 14 bases. This CDR3 comprises 14 residues. Germline V gene lookup returns CDR1 SGHRS and CDR2 YFSETQ. The CDR3 bases are TGCGCCAGCAGCAGCGAAGGGGTCGGCTACGAGCAGTACTTC. It codes for CASSSEGVGYEQYF. The whole variable domain, filled in from reference TRBV5-1 and TRBJ2-7, reads KAGVTQTPRYLIKTRGQQVTLSCSPISGHRSVSWYQQTPGQGLQFLFEYFSETQRNKGNFPGRFSGRQFSNSRSEMNVSTLELGDSALYLCASSSEGVGYEQYFGPGTRLTVT.

Only one count was recorded for this clone. The rearrangement joins TRBV7-9 to TRBJ1-6, with TRBD1 matching over 9 bases. The CDR3 sequence is 17 residues long. The J segment lost 1 base and the V segment lost 5 bases, leaving 6 bases of the junction unmatched. The germline CDR1 and CDR2 sequences are SEHNR and FQNEAQ (reference sequence). CDR3 sequence (DNA): TGTGCCAGCAGCCCCGCCGGACAGGGGTCCTATAATTCACCCCTCCACTTT. As protein: CASSPAGQGSYNSPLHF.

V usage is TRBV2 and J usage is TRBJ1-5; D is undetermined. Trimming took off 6 bases at V and 6 bases at J, with 18 bases between the two ends. The CDR3 length is 15 residues. Germline CDR1 reads SNHLY; CDR2 reads FYNNEI. CDR3 DNA sequence: TGTGCCAGCAGCGAGGATACTACGGTGGGTCAGCCCCAGCATTTT. Encoded protein: CASSEDTTVGQPQHF.

The chain uses TRBV9 and TRBJ2-7, with a weak D call TRBD1 (6 bases). Germline CDR1 is SGDLS and CDR2 is YYNGEE. V shed 1 base and J shed 2 bases, with 13 bases lying between them. The CDR3 length is 15 residues. CDR3: CASSVHPTGTYEQYF. DNA of the CDR3: TGTGCCAGCAGCGTACATCCGACAGGCACCTACGAGCAGTACTTC. Full variable domain (remainder filled in from reference TRBV9 and TRBJ2-7): DSGVTQTPKHLITATGQRVTLRCSPRSGDLSVYWYQQSLDQGLQFLIQYYNGEERAKGNILERFSAQQFPDLHSELNLSSLELGDSALYFCASSVHPTGTYEQYFGPGTRLTVT.

The chain joins TRBV5-1 to TRBJ2-2; 10 bases map to TRBD2. V shed 2 bases and J 2 bases; nucleotides not matched to a gene: 9. Germline loops: CDR1 SGHRS, CDR2 YFSETQ. This CDR3 has 18 amino acids. CDR3 bases: TGCGCCAGCAGCTTAAGCGGGACTAGCGTACCTAACACCGGGGAGCTGTTTTTT. Translating gives CASSLSGTSVPNTGELFF.

V and J are TRBV28 and TRBJ2-7; weak D call: TRBD2 (5 bases). CDR3 size: 13 residues. V gave up 10 bases and J gave up 2 bases, with 15 bases separating them. Germline V lookup: CDR1 MDHEN, CDR2 SYDVKM. CDR3 amino acids: CATIATDTYEQYF. Written as DNA, the CDR3 is TGTGCCACCATAGCGACCGATACCTACGAGCAGTACTTC.

The chain joins TRBV19 to TRBJ2-7; D gene unclear. CDR3 length: 15 residues. Germline loops: CDR1 LNHDA, CDR2 SQIVND (reference sequence). V shed 3 bases and J shed 5 bases, with 17 bases lying between them. CDR3 sequence (DNA): TGTGCCAGTAGTATTGGAGCCCTTGGATCCGACGAGCAGTACTTC. Its translation: CASSIGALGSDEQYF. The full variable domain, its missing parts supplied by reference TRBV19 and TRBJ2-7, is DGGITQSPKYLFRKEGQNVTLSCEQNLNHDAMYWYRQDPGQGLRLIYYSQIVNDFQKGDIAEGYSVSREKKESFPLTVTSAQKNPTAFYLCASSIGALGSDEQYFGPGTRLTVT.

The chain couples TRBV5-1 to TRBJ2-5; 10 nucleotides match TRBD2. The CDR3 totals 16 residues. With V trimmed by 0 bases and J by 4 bases, 6 bases remained unmatched. The V gene's germline CDR1 is SGHRS and CDR2 YFSETQ. In DNA form, the CDR3 reads TGCGCCAGCAGCTTGGAACCAGCGGGAGGGGGAGAGACCCAGTACTTC. It translates to CASSLEPAGGGETQYF.

The gene calls are TRBV19 and TRBJ1-5; 7 bases are a match to TRBD1. This CDR3 spans 13 amino acids. Per germline, CDR1 LNHDA and CDR2 SQIVND (reference sequence). V lost 5 bases, J lost 6 bases, and 4 bases stayed unmatched. CDR3 DNA: TGTGCCAGTAGTGACAGGGAAGGTCAGCCCCAGCATTTT. It specifies CASSDREGQPQHF.

This rearrangement joins TRBV13 to TRBJ2-7; TRBD2 might be the D (6 bases). Per the germline V gene, CDR1 is PRHDT and CDR2 is FYEKMQ (reference sequence). V was cut by 5 bases and J by 0 bases, with 11 bases left in between. This CDR3 has 14 residues. CDR3 sequence (DNA): TGTGCCAGCAGCCCCCCCGGGGGCTCCTACGAGCAGTACTTC. It codes for CASSPPGGSYEQYF.

V is TRBV7-9 and J is TRBJ2-1, with 11 bases fitting TRBD2. V lost 5 bases to trimming and J lost 9 bases; unmatched junction nucleotides: 3. CDR1 SEHNR and CDR2 FQNEAQ come from the germline V gene (reference sequence). This CDR3 has 13 amino acids. CDR3 DNA: TGTGCCAGCAGCATTAGCGGGAGGGGTGAGCAGTTCTTC. Residues: CASSISGRGEQFF.

Only one count was recorded for this clone. The rearrangement uses TRBV4-1 and TRBJ2-7; TRBD1 matches at 8 bases. The CDR3 covers 13 residues. The J segment lost 5 bases and the V segment lost 4 bases, leaving 4 bases of the junction unmatched. Germline CDR1 is MGHRA and CDR2 is YSYEKL. In DNA, the CDR3 is TGCGCCAGCAGCCTTGACAGGGGCGACGAGCAGTACTTC. Translated: CASSLDRGDEQYF.

The rearrangement joins TRBV5-1 to TRBJ1-5; unclear D gene. This CDR3 region has 13 residues. V was pared by 0 bases and J by 8 bases, with 9 bases between. Germline lookup yields CDR1 SGHRS and CDR2 YFSETQ. CDR3 sequence: CASSLEPSEPQHF. The CDR3 region has the DNA TGCGCCAGCAGCTTGGAACCAAGCGAGCCCCAGCATTTT.

CDR3 region: CASSRCPGTYNAYEQYF. Written as DNA, the CDR3 is TGCGCCAGCAGTCGATGCCCCGGGACTTATAACGCCTACGAGCAGTACTTC. The chain joins TRBV23-1 to TRBJ2-7, with a possible D match to TRBD2 (6 bases). TRBV23-1 is placed among ORFs of uncertain function. With 4 bases removed from V and 2 bases from J, the gap between germline ends came to 21 bases. The CDR3 runs 17 residues.

In nucleotides, the CDR3 is TGCGCCAGCAGCTTGGGAGGGACAGCAACTAATGAAAAACTGTTTTTT. Its protein product is CASSLGGTATNEKLFF. The chain combines TRBV5-1 with TRBJ1-4; 7 bases map to TRBD1. With V trimmed by 0 bases and J by 0 bases, 2 bases remained unmatched. CDR3 length: 16 residues. The germline CDR1 and CDR2 sequences are SGHRS and YFSETQ.

The chain joins TRBV5-5 to TRBJ1-2; TRBD1 agrees at 7 bases. This CDR3 has 15 residues. Unmatched junction bases numbered 5, after V lost 0 bases and J lost 3 bases. Per germline, CDR1 SGHKS and CDR2 YYEKEE (reference sequence). The CDR3 sequence: CASSLGQGMDYGYTF. Here the CDR3 DNA reads TGTGCCAGCAGCTTGGGACAGGGTATGGACTATGGCTACACCTTC. The full variable domain, with the rest looked up from reference TRBV5-5 and TRBJ1-2, is DAGVTQSPTHLIKTRGQQVTLRCSPISGHKSVSWYQQVLGQGPQFIFQYYEKEERGRGNFPDRFSARQFPNYSSELNVNALLLGDSALYLCASSLGQGMDYGYTFGSGTRLTVV.

The chain couples TRBV19 to TRBJ1-2; TRBD1 is a possible D gene (6 bases). This CDR3 has 16 residues. Looked up from germline, CDR1 is LNHDA and CDR2 is SQIVND (reference sequence). V was pared by 7 bases and J by 0 bases, with 18 bases between. CDR3 sequence (DNA): TGTGCCAGTATGGTCGGCGGGGGCGCAACTAACTATGGCTACACCTTC. It encodes CASMVGGGATNYGYTF.

This clone was observed once. The rearrangement links TRBV7-8 to TRBJ2-1; TRBD2 is a possible D gene (5 bases). The germline gives CDR1 SGHVS, CDR2 FQNEAQ. V lost 6 bases and J lost 1, with 13 bases in between. CDR3 length: 15 amino acids. CDR3 coding DNA: TGTGCCAGCAGGGTTCAGAGCGGTTCCTACAATGAGCAGTTCTTC. As protein: CASRVQSGSYNEQFF.

J is TRBJ2-7 and V is TRBV5-1; tentatively, D is TRBD1 (5 bases). Looked up from germline, CDR1 is SGHRS and CDR2 is YFSETQ. The CDR3 covers 15 residues. The V end lost 0 bases, the J end lost 2 bases, and 12 bases lay between the germline ends. CDR3 sequence reads: CASSLGQLRTYEQYF. CDR3 coding DNA: TGCGCCAGCAGCTTGGGACAGCTAAGAACCTACGAGCAGTACTTC.

This chain uses TRBV7-9 with TRBJ2-5, with 8 bases lining up with TRBD1. Germline V CDR1 and CDR2: SEHNR, FQNEAQ (reference sequence). The ends lost 3 bases at V and 5 bases at J; junction bases unmatched: 11. This CDR3 spans 16 amino acids. The CDR3 DNA is TGTGCCAGCAGCTTCGTTAGAGCAGGGGGCCTGGAGACCCAGTACTTC. The encoded protein is CASSFVRAGGLETQYF.

CDR3 in amino acids: CASSSGGGSYEQYF. The CDR3 DNA reads as TGTGCCAGCAGCTCCGGGGGAGGCTCCTACGAGCAGTACTTC. V usage is TRBV11-3 and J usage is TRBJ2-7; maybe TRBD2 (6 bases). The CDR3 is made up of 14 amino acids. Trimming cost V 4 bases and J 0 bases, with 10 bases left between them. Germline V gene sequence: CDR1 SGHNT, CDR2 YENEEA.

V is TRBV10-1 and J is TRBJ2-5; a possible D gene is TRBD1 (7 bases). Trimming pared 5 bases from V and 4 bases from J, leaving 11 bases between. Germline V gives CDR1 WNHNN, CDR2 SYGVQD (reference sequence). The CDR3 is made up of 13 amino acids. CDR3 sequence reads: CASSMQGGETQYF. Written as DNA, the CDR3 is TGCGCCAGCAGTATGCAGGGGGGAGAGACCCAGTACTTC.

The CDR3 loop reads CAWSASAAEFF. In DNA, the CDR3 is TGTGCCTGGAGTGCGTCTGCGGCGGAGTTCTTC. The gene calls are TRBV30 and TRBJ2-1; no clear D gene. Per germline, CDR1 GTSNPN and CDR2 SVGIG (reference sequence). V lost 1 base and J lost 14, with 12 bases in between. There are 11 residues in the CDR3.